This entry describes one T cell receptor (beta chain). A sample-barcoded 5' primer and a J-beta primer mix were used in a second PCR of roughly 7 to 12 cycles. TCRdb ran MiXCR on the 5' RACE reads and lists one entry per CDR3 protein. The table shows about 680,000 distinct CDR3 sequences, with over 45% occurring only once. The data were obtained in a study of blood T cells in healthy people across ages. CDR1 and CDR2 from the germline V gene are DFQATT and SNEGSKA (reference sequence). The CDR3 runs 13 residues. V was clipped by 0 bases and J by 6 bases, with 12 bases between them. With each sample, at least 5 micrograms of total RNA were extracted.

The clonotype was recovered from a woman aged 55-75 years in good health. Sequencing was carried out using blood. The gene calls are TRBV20-1 and TRBJ2-7, with no clear D. The DNA for the CDR3 is TGCAGTGCTAGAGATCTTCGAGGCCTCGAGCAGTACTTC. Translated: CSARDLRGLEQYF.